This T cell receptor beta chain was sequenced in a study of T cell responses to AZD1222 COVID-19 vaccine. Points from the study as a whole: Most donors were white British and more were female, and clonal diversity was possibly underestimated. Sampled repertoires all dated from after the peak T cell response. Regions 160-218 and 743-854 held dominance among vaccine-associated CD4 TCRs, which spanned spike.

Assay: immunoSEQ multiplex PCR; the TCRdb copy retains only in-frame clones and omits some. The profile shows about 200,000 clones, roughly 92% of them singletons. About this clone: No antigen is known for it.

V lost 4 bases to trimming and J lost 6 bases, with 8 bases between them. This CDR3 spans 13 amino acids. Germline CDR1 and CDR2: SGHDT and YYEEEE. Material: peripheral blood, obtained 28 days after the second AZD1222 dose. The clonotype comes from an adult who received the AZD1222 COVID-19 vaccine. This rearrangement joins TRBV5-6 to TRBJ1-6; unclear D gene. This CDR3 is CASSLGLNSPLHF. CDR3 nucleotide sequence: TGTGCCAGCAGCCTTGGGCTTAATTCACCCCTCCACTTT.